This TCR beta chain was documented in a study of shared clonotypes between healthy human individuals. Study information: Donors had three CD4 naive, three CD4 memory, two CD8 naive and one CD8 memory plate apiece.

Evenly divided among several immunoSEQ plates was the genomic DNA of each subset. Profiled with immunoSEQ multiplex PCR; TCRdb holds only in-frame clones, not every one. The sample includes about 2.5 million clones, 92% of them seen just once. This clone was found once. The CDR3 is 16 residues long. V lost 0 bases to trimming and J lost 11 bases; unmatched junction nucleotides: 12. Looked up from germline, CDR1 is LGHNA and CDR2 is YSLEER. The chain combines TRBV4-3 with TRBJ2-3; TRBD1 matches 9 bases. The sample was naive CD4+ T cells from PBMCs. As to subset: CD45RA+ positively selected. The source of this sequence is a man between 18 and 35 years old in good health. Some clones in this sample may be carry-over from other donors' samples. CDR3 coding DNA: TGCGCCAGCAGCCAAGATCTCGGGACAGGGTACGAGATGCAGTATTTT. It codes for CASSQDLGTGYEMQYF.